This passage covers 17 T cell receptor beta chains from one sample sequenced in a study of beta chain features in type 1 diabetes. What was sequenced were expressed TCRB transcripts, since all of the isolated RNA had been reverse transcribed. Some clones are missing from TCRdb's copy, which holds only in-frame ones; the method was immunoSEQ multiplex PCR. The table records under 450,000 clones, roughly 13% of them present only once. Material for sequencing was naive CD4+ T cells from blood. These TCRs come from a young man in good health.

Regarding this clone: Other DNA sequences in the same sample also yield this CDR3. The chain recombines TRBV6-5 with TRBJ2-7; TRBD1 matches 8 bases. There are 13 residues in the CDR3. The germline CDR1 and CDR2 sequences are MNHEY and SVGAGI. Trimming took 6 bases from V and 2 from J; bases not matched to a gene: 3. CDR3 nucleotides: TGTGCCAGCAGCCGGACAGGGACCTACGAGCAGTACTTC. Residues: CASSRTGTYEQYF.

This clone appeared a few times. The rearrangement joins TRBV19 to TRBJ2-3; D remains unclear. Trimming removed 7 bases from V and 4 bases from J, with 12 bases in between. CDR3 length equals 13 residues. CDR1 and CDR2 from the germline V gene are LNHDA and SQIVND (reference sequence). CDR3 nucleotide sequence: TGTGCCAGTAATGGCCTCAGCCCAGATACGCAGTATTTT. This gives the protein CASNGLSPDTQYF.

The table lists this clone with a few counts. The chain uses TRBV27 and TRBJ2-1; a weak D match, TRBD1 (6 bases). The CDR3 consists of 14 residues. Trimming removed 2 bases from V and 8 bases from J, with 13 bases in between. Germline values: CDR1 MNHEY, CDR2 SMNVEV (reference sequence). CDR3 protein: CASSLGGPMDEQFF. The DNA of the CDR3 is TGTGCCAGCAGTTTAGGGGGCCCGATGGATGAGCAGTTCTTC.

This clone turned up a few times. This chain links TRBV4-3 with TRBJ2-7; TRBD2 might be the D (6 bases). Trimming pared 4 bases from V and 2 bases from J, leaving 18 bases between. The CDR3 length is 16 residues. Germline CDR1 and CDR2: LGHNA and YSLEER. The CDR3: CASSPSLAGLPYEQYV. Written as DNA, the CDR3 is TGCGCCAGCAGCCCTAGCCTCGCGGGGCTCCCCTACGAGCAGTACGTC.

The genes are TRBV20-1 and TRBJ2-7; D is perhaps TRBD1 or TRBD2 (5 bases each). Per germline, CDR1 DFQATT and CDR2 SNEGSKA (reference sequence). V lost 5 bases and J lost 9, with 14 bases in between. The CDR3 has 11 residues. The CDR3: CSAFLQDLQYF. The CDR3 nucleotides read TGCAGTGCTTTCTTACAGGACTTGCAGTACTTC.

This clone has a single count. The chain joins TRBV4-1 to TRBJ1-4; perhaps TRBD1 as D (5 bases). This CDR3 is built from 15 residues. Trimming stripped 2 bases from V and 8 bases from J, with 15 bases between. Germline lookup yields CDR1 MGHRA and CDR2 YSYEKL. CDR3 loop: CASSQSGTPREKLFF. As DNA, the CDR3 is TGCGCCAGCAGCCAATCTGGGACTCCCCGGGAAAAACTGTTTTTT.

The J gene is TRBJ1-2, the V gene TRBV4-1, with D possibly TRBD1 on 5 matching bases. The V and J ends lost 2 bases and 7 bases respectively, with 14 bases between them. CDR1 and CDR2 from the germline V gene are MGHRA and YSYEKL. The CDR3 extends over 14 amino acids. The CDR3 reads CASSQPGERVGYTF. In DNA, the CDR3 is TGCGCCAGCAGCCAACCGGGGGAACGGGTTGGCTACACCTTC.

The V call is TRBV2, the J call TRBJ2-1, with 7 bases aligning to TRBD2. Germline CDR1 reads SNHLY; CDR2 reads FYNNEI. The V gene end was trimmed by 8 bases and the J gene end by 7 bases; junction bases not matched to a gene: 5. This CDR3 is built from 12 residues. CDR3 sequence reads: CASGGGPNEQFF. CDR3 nucleotide sequence: TGTGCCAGCGGGGGGGGACCGAATGAGCAGTTCTTC. The full variable domain, rest sourced from reference TRBV2 and TRBJ2-1, is EPEVTQTPSHQVTQMGQEVILRCVPISNHLYFYWYRQILGQKVEFLVSFYNNEISEKSEIFDDQFSVERPDGSNFTLKIRSTKLEDSAMYFCASGGGPNEQFFGPGTRLTVL.

V and J are TRBV6-6 and TRBJ1-2; D is uncertain. V was pared by 8 bases and J by 7 bases, with 11 bases between. The CDR3 is made up of 11 amino acids. Germline CDR1 and CDR2: MNHNY and SVGAGI (reference sequence). CDR3 nucleotide sequence: TGTGCCAGCTCTCCAAAGGGTGGCTACACCTTC. It encodes CASSPKGGYTF.

This sequence joins TRBV7-2 and TRBJ2-4; unclear D gene. Trimming pared 5 bases from V and 0 bases from J, leaving 14 bases between. Germline lookup yields CDR1 SGHTA and CDR2 FQGNSA. This CDR3 comprises 16 residues. The CDR3 DNA reads as TGTGCCAGCAGCCTAAGTGGGTCCATAGCCAAAAACATTCAGTACTTC. Translation gives CASSLSGSIAKNIQYF.

This clone was detected a few times. This chain's CDR3 is CASSHRQGPSYEQYF. As DNA, the CDR3 is TGCGCCAGCAGCCATAGACAGGGACCTTCCTACGAGCAGTACTTC. This rearrangement joins TRBV4-3 to TRBJ2-7, with TRBD1 identical over 7 bases. Germline-derived CDR1 and CDR2 are LGHNA and YSLEER. The trim removed 3 bases at V and 1 base at J, leaving 6 bases unmatched. The CDR3 runs to 15 residues.

The table lists this clone with a few counts. The chain uses TRBV20-1 and TRBJ2-5; the D is unclear. Trimming removed 3 bases at V and 5 bases at J, with 7 bases between. The CDR3 sequence is 11 residues long. Germline V gives CDR1 DFQATT, CDR2 SNEGSKA (reference sequence). The CDR3 loop reads CSASDWETQYF. CDR3 nucleotide sequence: TGCAGTGCTAGTGATTGGGAGACCCAGTACTTC.

Turning to this clone: Mismatch with germline at one junction end may stem from a read error. The V and J genes are TRBV7-7 and TRBJ1-4, with D uncertain. CDR3 length equals 13 residues. Germline V gene lookup returns CDR1 SSHAT and CDR2 FNYEAQ (reference sequence). CDR3 DNA: TGTGCTAGCAGCCTCAGCGGTGACGGAAAACTGTTTTTT. Protein product: CASSLSGDGKLFF.

This clone was counted between two and nine times. The chain recombines TRBV15 with TRBJ2-5; 7 bases fit TRBD2. Per germline, CDR1 LNHNV and CDR2 YYDKDF (reference sequence). The length of the CDR3 is 15 residues. The V gene end was trimmed by 5 bases and the J gene end by 2 bases; junction bases not matched to a gene: 8. CDR3: CATSPRAGEQETQYF. The CDR3, as DNA: TGTGCCACCAGCCCAAGGGCGGGAGAACAAGAGACCCAGTACTTC.

This clone was seen a single time. The chain joins TRBV7-9 to TRBJ2-2; D is uncertain. The CDR3 runs to 14 residues. The germline V gene has CDR1 SEHNR and CDR2 FQNEAQ (reference sequence). Trimming cost V 1 base and J 3 bases, with 6 bases left between them. CDR3 nucleotides: TGTGCCAGCAGCTTAGTCGGCGACACCGGGGAGCTGTTTTTT. It codes for CASSLVGDTGELFF.

This clone was counted between two and nine times. This rearrangement joins TRBV7-2 to TRBJ2-7, with 8 bases lining up with TRBD2. J was trimmed by 1 base and V by 5 bases; bases with no gene match: 4. CDR3 length equals 14 residues. In germline, CDR1 is SGHTA, CDR2 FQGNSA. The CDR3 reads CASSRGTRSYEQYV. CDR3 DNA: TGTGCCAGCAGCCGCGGGACTAGGTCCTACGAGCAGTACGTC.

This clone was found a few times. The chain combines TRBV29-1 with TRBJ2-3, with 12 bases fitting TRBD2. CDR3 size: 14 residues. Germline CDR1 is SQVTM and CDR2 is ANQGSEA. The CDR3 loop is CSLRLAGGTDTQYF. The CDR3 DNA follows: TGCAGTCTCAGACTAGCGGGGGGCACAGATACGCAGTATTTT.